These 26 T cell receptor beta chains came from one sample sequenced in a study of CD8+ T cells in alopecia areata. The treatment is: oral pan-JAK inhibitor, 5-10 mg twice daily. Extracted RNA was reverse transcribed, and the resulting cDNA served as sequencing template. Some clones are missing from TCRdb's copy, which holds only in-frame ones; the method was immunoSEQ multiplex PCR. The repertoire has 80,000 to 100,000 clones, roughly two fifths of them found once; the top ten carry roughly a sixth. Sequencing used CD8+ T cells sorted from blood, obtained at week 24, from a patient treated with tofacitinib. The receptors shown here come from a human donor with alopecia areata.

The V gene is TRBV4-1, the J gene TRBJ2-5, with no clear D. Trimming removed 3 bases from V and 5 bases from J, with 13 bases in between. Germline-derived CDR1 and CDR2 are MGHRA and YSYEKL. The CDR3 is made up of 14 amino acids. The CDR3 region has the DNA TGCGCCAGCAGCCAGAGAGATTTGGGGGAGACCCAGTACTTC. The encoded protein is CASSQRDLGETQYF.

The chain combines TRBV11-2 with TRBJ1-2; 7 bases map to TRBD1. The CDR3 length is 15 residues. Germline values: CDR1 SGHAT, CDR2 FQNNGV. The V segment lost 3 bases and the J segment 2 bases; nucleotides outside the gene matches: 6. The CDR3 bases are TGTGCCAGCAGCTTCCCAGGGACAGACAACTATGGCTACACCTTC. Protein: CASSFPGTDNYGYTF.

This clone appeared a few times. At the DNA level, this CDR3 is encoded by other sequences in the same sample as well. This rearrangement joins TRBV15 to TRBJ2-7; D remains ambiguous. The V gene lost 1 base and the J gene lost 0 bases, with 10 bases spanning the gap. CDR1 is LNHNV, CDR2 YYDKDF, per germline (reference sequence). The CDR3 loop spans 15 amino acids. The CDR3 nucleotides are TGTGCCACCAGCAGAGTCCTCGGTTCCTCCTACGAGCAGTACTTC. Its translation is CATSRVLGSSYEQYF.

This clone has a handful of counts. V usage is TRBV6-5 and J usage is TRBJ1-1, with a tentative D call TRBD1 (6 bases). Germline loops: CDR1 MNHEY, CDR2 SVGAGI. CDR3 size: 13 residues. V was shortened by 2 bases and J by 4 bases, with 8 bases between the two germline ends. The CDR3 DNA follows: TGTGCCAGCAGTTACGTACAGGGCACTGAAGCTTTCTTT. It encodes CASSYVQGTEAFF.

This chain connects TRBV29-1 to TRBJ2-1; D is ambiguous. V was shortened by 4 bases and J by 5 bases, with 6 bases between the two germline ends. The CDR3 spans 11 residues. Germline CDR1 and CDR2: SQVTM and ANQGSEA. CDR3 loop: CSVVGNNEQFF. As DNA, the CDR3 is TGCAGCGTTGTAGGGAACAATGAGCAGTTCTTC.

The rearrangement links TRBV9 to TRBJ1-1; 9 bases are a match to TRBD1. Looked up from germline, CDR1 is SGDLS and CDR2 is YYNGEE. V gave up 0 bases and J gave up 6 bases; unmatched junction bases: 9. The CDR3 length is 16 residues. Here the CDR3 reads CASSVGKDRGTSEAFF. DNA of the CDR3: TGTGCCAGCAGCGTAGGGAAGGACAGGGGAACGTCTGAAGCTTTCTTT.

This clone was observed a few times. This CDR3 is CSVEWGTEAFF. The CDR3 DNA reads as TGCAGCGTTGAGTGGGGGACTGAAGCTTTCTTT. V and J are TRBV29-1 and TRBJ1-1, with TRBD1 as a possible D gene (5 bases). Germline lookup yields CDR1 SQVTM and CDR2 ANQGSEA. This CDR3 comprises 11 residues. Trimming shortened V by 3 bases and J by 5 bases, and 7 bases separated the two germline ends.

For the CDR3, the DNA is TGTGCCACCAGCACTTCTAATCAGCCCCAGCATTTT. Amino acid sequence: CATSTSNQPQHF. The V call is TRBV15, the J call TRBJ1-5; D is ambiguous. The germline V gene encodes CDR1 LNHNV and CDR2 YYDKDF (reference sequence). V lost 4 bases, J lost 4 bases, and 5 bases lay in between. The CDR3 totals 12 residues.

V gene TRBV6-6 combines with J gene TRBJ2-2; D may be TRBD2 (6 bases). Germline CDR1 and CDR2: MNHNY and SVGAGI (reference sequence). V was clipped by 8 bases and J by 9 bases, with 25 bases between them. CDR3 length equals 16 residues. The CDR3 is CASFLAGGEKVRELFF. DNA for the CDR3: TGTGCCAGCTTTCTAGCCGGAGGGGAAAAGGTTCGGGAGCTGTTTTTT.

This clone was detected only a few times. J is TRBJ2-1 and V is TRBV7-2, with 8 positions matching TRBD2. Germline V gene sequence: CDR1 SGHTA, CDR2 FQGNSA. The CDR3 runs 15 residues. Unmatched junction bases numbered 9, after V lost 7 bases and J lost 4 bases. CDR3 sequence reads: CASTSLTSVYNEQFF. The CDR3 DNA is TGTGCCAGCACCTCCTTGACTAGCGTATACAATGAGCAGTTCTTC. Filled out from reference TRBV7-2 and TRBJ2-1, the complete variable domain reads GAGVSQSPSNKVTEKGKDVELRCDPISGHTALYWYRQSLGQGLEFLIYFQGNSAPDKSGLPSDRFSAERTGGSVSTLTIQRTQQEDSAVYLCASTSLTSVYNEQFFGPGTRLTVL.

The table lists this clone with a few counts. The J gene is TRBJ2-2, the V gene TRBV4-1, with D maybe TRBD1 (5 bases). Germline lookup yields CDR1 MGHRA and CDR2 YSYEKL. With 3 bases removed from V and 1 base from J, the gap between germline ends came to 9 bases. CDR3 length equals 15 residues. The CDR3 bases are TGCGCCAGCAGCCAGCCGACAGAGAACACCGGGGAGCTGTTTTTT. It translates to CASSQPTENTGELFF.

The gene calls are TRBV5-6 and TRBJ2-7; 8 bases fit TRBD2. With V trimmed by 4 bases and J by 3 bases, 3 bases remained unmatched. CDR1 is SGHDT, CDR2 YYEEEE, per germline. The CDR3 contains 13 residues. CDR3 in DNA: TGTGCCAGCAGCCTGAGCGGGGGCTACGAGCAGTACTTC. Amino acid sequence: CASSLSGGYEQYF.

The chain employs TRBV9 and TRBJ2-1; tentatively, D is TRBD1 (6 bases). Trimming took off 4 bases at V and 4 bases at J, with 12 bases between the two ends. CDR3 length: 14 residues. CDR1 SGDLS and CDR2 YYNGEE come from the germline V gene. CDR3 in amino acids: CASSPTDSYNEQFF. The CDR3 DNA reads TGTGCCAGCAGCCCAACGGACAGTTACAATGAGCAGTTCTTC.

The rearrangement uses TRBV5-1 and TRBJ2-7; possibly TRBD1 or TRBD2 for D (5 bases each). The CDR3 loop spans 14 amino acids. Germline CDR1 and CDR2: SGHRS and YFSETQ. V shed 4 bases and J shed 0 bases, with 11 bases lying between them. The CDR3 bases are TGCGCCAGCAGCCAGGGACCGAGCTCCTACGAGCAGTACTTC. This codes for CASSQGPSSYEQYF.

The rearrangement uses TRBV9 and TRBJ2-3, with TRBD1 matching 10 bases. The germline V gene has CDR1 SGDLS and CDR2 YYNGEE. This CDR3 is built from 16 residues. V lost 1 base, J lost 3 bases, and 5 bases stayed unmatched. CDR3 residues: CASSVWTGGTTDTQYF. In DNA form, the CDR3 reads TGTGCCAGCAGCGTATGGACAGGGGGAACAACAGATACGCAGTATTTT.

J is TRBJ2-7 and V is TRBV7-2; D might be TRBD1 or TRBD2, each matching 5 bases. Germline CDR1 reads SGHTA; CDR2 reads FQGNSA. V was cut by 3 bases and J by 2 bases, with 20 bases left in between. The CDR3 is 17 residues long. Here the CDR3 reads CASSFPLDGTAPYEQYF. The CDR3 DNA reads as TGTGCCAGCAGCTTCCCCCTCGACGGGACGGCTCCCTACGAGCAGTACTTC.

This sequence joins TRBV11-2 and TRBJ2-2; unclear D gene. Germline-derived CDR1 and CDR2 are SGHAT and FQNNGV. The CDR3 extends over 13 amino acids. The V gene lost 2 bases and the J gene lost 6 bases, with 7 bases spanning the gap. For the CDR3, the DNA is TGTGCCAGCAGCTTATATCCTCCCGGGGAGCTGTTTTTT. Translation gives CASSLYPPGELFF.

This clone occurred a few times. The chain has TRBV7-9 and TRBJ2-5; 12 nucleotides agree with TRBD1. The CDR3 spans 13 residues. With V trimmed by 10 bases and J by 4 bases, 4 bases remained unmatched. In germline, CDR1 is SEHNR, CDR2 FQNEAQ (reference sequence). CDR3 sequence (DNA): TGTGCCACGGGACAGGGGGCCGGAGAGACCCAGTACTTC. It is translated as CATGQGAGETQYF.

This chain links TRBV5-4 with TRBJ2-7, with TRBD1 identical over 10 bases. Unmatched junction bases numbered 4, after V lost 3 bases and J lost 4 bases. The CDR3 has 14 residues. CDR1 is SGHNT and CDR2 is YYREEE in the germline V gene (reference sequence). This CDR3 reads CASSSDRGTYEQYF. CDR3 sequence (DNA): TGTGCCAGCAGCTCGGACAGGGGGACTTACGAGCAGTACTTC.

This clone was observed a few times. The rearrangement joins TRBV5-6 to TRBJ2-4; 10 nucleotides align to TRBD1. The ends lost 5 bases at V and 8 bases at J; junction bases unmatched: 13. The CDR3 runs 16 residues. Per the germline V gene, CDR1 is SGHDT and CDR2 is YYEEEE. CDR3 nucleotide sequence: TGTGCCAGCAGAGGGGGACAGGGGAGAGGAAGCGACATTCAGTACTTC. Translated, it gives CASRGGQGRGSDIQYF.

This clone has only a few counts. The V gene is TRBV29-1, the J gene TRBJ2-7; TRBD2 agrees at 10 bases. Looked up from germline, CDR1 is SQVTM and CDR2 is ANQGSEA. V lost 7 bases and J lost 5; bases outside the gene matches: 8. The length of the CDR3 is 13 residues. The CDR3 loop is CSAAGGLFDEQYF. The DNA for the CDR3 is TGCAGCGCAGCGGGAGGGCTTTTCGACGAGCAGTACTTC.

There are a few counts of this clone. The CDR3 DNA reads TGTGCCAGCAGCTTAGATACGGCAAGATCCTACGAGCAGTACTTC. Translation gives CASSLDTARSYEQYF. This chain uses TRBV11-2 with TRBJ2-7, with D unresolved. The CDR3 has 15 residues. Germline values: CDR1 SGHAT, CDR2 FQNNGV. V was shortened by 0 bases and J by 1 base, with 10 bases between the two germline ends.

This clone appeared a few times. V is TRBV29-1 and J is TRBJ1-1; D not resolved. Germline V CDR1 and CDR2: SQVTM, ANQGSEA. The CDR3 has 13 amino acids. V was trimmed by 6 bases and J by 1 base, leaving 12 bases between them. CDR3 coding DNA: TGCAGCGTCGCCAAAAGGAGGAACACTGAAGCTTTCTTT. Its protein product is CSVAKRRNTEAFF.

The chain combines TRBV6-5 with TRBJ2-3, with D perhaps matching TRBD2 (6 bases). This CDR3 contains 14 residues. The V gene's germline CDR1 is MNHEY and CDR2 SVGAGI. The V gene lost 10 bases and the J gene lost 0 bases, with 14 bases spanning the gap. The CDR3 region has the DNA TGTGCCACCATTAGCGGAACTAGCACAGATACGCAGTATTTT. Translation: CATISGTSTDTQYF.

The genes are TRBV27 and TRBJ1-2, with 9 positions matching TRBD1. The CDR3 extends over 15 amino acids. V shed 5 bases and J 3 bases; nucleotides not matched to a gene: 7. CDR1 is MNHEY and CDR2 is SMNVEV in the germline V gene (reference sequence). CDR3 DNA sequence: TGTGCCAGCAGTCACCGACAGGGGGACTACTATGGCTACACCTTC. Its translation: CASSHRQGDYYGYTF.

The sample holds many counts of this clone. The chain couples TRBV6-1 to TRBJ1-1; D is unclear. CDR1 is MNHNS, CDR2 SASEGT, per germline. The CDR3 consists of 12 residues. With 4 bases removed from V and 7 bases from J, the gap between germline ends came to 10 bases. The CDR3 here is CASSVLYLEAFF. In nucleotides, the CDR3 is TGTGCCAGCAGTGTACTATACCTTGAAGCTTTCTTT.